The 10 T cell receptor beta chains in this list originate from one sample, sequenced in a study of T cell responses to AZD1222 COVID-19 vaccine. Clones were sequenced by immunoSEQ multiplex PCR, and TCRdb holds only the in-frame ones, with some missing. The sample consists of some 190,000 clones, around 92% of them appearing once. The sequences come from peripheral blood, collected on day 0 of AZD1222 vaccination. The source of these receptors is an adult in good health.

As DNA, the CDR3 is TGTGCCAGCAGAGACAGGACCGGGGAGCTGTTTTTT. Translation: CASRDRTGELFF. The J gene is TRBJ2-2, the V gene TRBV9; possibly TRBD1 for D (6 bases). Germline lookup yields CDR1 SGDLS and CDR2 YYNGEE. The CDR3 has 12 amino acids. The V gene lost 5 bases and the J gene lost 5 bases, with 7 bases spanning the gap.

V usage is TRBV7-9 and J usage is TRBJ2-5; D is ambiguous. Trimming took off 1 base at V and 5 bases at J, with 8 bases between the two ends. Germline V lookup: CDR1 SEHNR, CDR2 FQNEAQ (reference sequence). This CDR3 contains 13 residues. The CDR3 here is CASSLGLWETQYF. CDR3 bases: TGTGCCAGCAGCTTAGGCCTTTGGGAGACCCAGTACTTC. The whole variable domain, filled in from reference TRBV7-9 and TRBJ2-5, reads DTGVSQNPRHKITKRGQNVTFRCDPISEHNRLYWYRQTLGQGPEFLTYFQNEAQLEKSRLLSDRFSAERPKGSFSTLEIQRTEQGDSAMYLCASSLGLWETQYFGPGTRLLVL.

This rearrangement joins TRBV9 to TRBJ1-2; D unresolved. V lost 0 bases, J lost 0 bases, and 12 bases lay in between. The CDR3 has 16 amino acids. Germline-derived CDR1 and CDR2 are SGDLS and YYNGEE. CDR3 residues: CASSVVAEAANYGYTF. CDR3 coding DNA: TGTGCCAGCAGCGTAGTGGCGGAAGCCGCTAACTATGGCTACACCTTC.

The chain joins TRBV7-9 to TRBJ1-4; D is uncertain. V lost 3 bases and J lost 8, with 19 bases in between. The germline V gene encodes CDR1 SEHNR and CDR2 FQNEAQ (reference sequence). The length of the CDR3 is 16 residues. CDR3 in amino acids: CASSFLNPRQWEKLFF. The CDR3 coding sequence is TGTGCCAGCAGCTTCCTCAACCCCCGCCAGTGGGAAAAACTGTTTTTT.

The rearrangement links TRBV5-3 to TRBJ1-2, with D unclear. TRBV5-3 qualifies as an ORF whose function is uncertain. V gave up 5 bases and J gave up 7 bases, with 6 bases separating them. This CDR3 spans 10 amino acids. The CDR3 reads CARSMVGYTF. The CDR3 DNA sequence: TGTGCCAGAAGTATGGTTGGCTACACCTTC.

This chain uses TRBV5-1 with TRBJ1-2; a weak D match, TRBD1 (6 bases). Germline CDR1 and CDR2: SGHRS and YFSETQ. This CDR3 is 13 amino acids long. Trimming cost V 4 bases and J 4 bases, with 11 bases left between them. CDR3 amino acids: CASSPAGAYGYTF. Written as DNA, the CDR3 is TGCGCCAGCAGCCCGGCAGGGGCCTATGGCTACACCTTC. Variable domain in full (rest from reference TRBV5-1 and TRBJ1-2): KAGVTQTPRYLIKTRGQQVTLSCSPISGHRSVSWYQQTPGQGLQFLFEYFSETQRNKGNFPGRFSGRQFSNSRSEMNVSTLELGDSALYLCASSPAGAYGYTFGSGTRLTVV.

The chain combines TRBV29-1 with TRBJ1-1; D uncertain. The CDR3 runs to 10 residues. In germline, CDR1 is SQVTM, CDR2 ANQGSEA. The germline V and J ends were trimmed by 6 bases and 1 base, with 3 bases remaining between them. The CDR3 reads CSVQNTEAFF. The CDR3 DNA reads as TGCAGCGTACAGAACACTGAAGCTTTCTTT.

The J gene is TRBJ1-6, the V gene TRBV28, with TRBD1 as a possible D gene (6 bases). Germline assignment: CDR1 MDHEN and CDR2 SYDVKM. This CDR3 is built from 13 residues. V lost 4 bases, J lost 7 bases, and 8 bases lay in between. CDR3 residues: CASSSRGNSPLHF. The CDR3 bases are TGTGCCAGCAGTTCCAGGGGAAATTCACCCCTCCACTTT.

V and J are TRBV7-9 and TRBJ2-5; 8 positions agree with TRBD2. CDR1 and CDR2 (germline): SEHNR, FQNEAQ (reference sequence). The CDR3 has 15 amino acids. The junction had 3 bases not matched to a gene; V was cut back by 2 bases and J by 1 base. CDR3 nucleotide sequence: TGTGCCAGCAGCTTATTAGGGACTAGCCAAGAGACCCAGTACTTC. As protein: CASSLLGTSQETQYF.

The rearrangement joins TRBV18 to TRBJ1-5, with D tentatively TRBD1 (6 bases). The CDR3 covers 16 residues. V lost 2 bases, J lost 6 bases, and 17 bases lay in between. Germline V CDR1 and CDR2: KGHSH, LQKENI. The DNA for the CDR3 is TGTGCCAGCTCACCAACAGGCCCAGGGGAGGGTCAGCCCCAGCATTTT. It yields the protein CASSPTGPGEGQPQHF.